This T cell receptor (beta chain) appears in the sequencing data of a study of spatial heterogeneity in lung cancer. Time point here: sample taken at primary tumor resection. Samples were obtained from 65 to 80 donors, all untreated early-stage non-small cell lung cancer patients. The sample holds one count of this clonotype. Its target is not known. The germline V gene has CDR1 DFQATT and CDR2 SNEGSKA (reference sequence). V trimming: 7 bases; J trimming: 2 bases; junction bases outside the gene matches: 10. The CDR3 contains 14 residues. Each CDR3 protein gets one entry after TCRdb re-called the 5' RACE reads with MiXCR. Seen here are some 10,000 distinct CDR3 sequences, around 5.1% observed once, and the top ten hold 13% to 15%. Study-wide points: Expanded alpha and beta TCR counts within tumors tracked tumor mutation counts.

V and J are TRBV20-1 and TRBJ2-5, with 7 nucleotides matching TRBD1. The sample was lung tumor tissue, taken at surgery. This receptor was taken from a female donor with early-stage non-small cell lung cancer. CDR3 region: CSGRGEGAQETQYF. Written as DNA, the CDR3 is TGCAGTGGCCGAGGTGAGGGGGCACAAGAGACCCAGTACTTC.